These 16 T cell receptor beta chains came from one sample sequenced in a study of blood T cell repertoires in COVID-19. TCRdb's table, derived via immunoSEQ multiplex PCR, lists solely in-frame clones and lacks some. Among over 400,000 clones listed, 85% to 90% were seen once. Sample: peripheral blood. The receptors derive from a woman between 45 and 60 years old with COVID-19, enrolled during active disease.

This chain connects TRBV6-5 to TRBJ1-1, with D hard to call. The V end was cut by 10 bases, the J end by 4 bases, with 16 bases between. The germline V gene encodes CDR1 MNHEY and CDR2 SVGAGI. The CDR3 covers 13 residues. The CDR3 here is CATLSATGTEAFF. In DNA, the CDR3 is TGTGCCACTCTGAGCGCGACGGGCACTGAAGCTTTCTTT.

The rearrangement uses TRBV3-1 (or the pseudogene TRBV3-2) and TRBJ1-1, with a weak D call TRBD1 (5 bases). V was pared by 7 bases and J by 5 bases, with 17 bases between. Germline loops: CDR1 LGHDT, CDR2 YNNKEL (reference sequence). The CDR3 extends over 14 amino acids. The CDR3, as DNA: TGTGCCAGCACCAAACGGGGGATAGGTACTGAAGCTTTCTTT. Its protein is CASTKRGIGTEAFF.

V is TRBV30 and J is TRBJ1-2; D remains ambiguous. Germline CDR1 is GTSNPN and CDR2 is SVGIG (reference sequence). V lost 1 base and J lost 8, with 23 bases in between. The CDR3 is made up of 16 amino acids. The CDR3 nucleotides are TGTGCCTGGAGTGCTTGGCCGTCGCCCCTCGGGAAAGGCTACACCTTC. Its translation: CAWSAWPSPLGKGYTF. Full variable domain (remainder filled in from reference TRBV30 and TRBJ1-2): SQTIHQWPATLVQPVGSPLSLECTVEGTSNPNLYWYRQAAGRGLQLLFYSVGIGQISSEVPQNLSASRPQDRQFILSSKKLLLSDSGFYLCAWSAWPSPLGKGYTFGSGTRLTVV.

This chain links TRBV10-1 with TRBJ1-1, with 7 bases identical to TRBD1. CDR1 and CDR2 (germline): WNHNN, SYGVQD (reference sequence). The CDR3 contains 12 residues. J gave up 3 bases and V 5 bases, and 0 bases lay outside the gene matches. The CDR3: CASSQGDTEAFF. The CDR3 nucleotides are TGCGCCAGCAGTCAGGGGGACACTGAAGCTTTCTTT.

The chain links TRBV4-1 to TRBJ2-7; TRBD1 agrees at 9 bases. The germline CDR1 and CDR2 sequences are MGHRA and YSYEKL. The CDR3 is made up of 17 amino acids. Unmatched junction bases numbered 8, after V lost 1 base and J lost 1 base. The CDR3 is CASSQALPGTGSYEQYF. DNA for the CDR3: TGCGCCAGCAGCCAAGCGCTTCCCGGGACAGGGTCCTACGAGCAGTACTTC.

DNA for the CDR3: TGTGCCAGCAGCCTAGCATCGGGGGGCCAGTACTTC. It translates to CASSLASGGQYF. The chain uses TRBV12-3 or TRBV12-4 and TRBJ2-5, with 7 bases that match TRBD2. The J segment lost 10 bases and the V segment lost 6 bases, leaving 8 bases of the junction unmatched. The CDR3 consists of 12 residues.

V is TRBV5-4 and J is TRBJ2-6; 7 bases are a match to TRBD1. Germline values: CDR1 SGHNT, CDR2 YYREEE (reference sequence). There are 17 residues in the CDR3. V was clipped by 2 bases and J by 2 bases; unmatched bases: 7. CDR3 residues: CASSLTGASPGANVLTF. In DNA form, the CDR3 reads TGTGCCAGCAGCTTAACAGGGGCCTCCCCTGGGGCCAACGTCCTGACTTTC.

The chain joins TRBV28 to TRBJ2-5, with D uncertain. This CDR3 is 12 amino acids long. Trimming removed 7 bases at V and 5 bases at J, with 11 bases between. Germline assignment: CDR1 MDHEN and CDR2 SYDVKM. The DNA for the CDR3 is TGTGCCAGCAATACCAACTTGGAGACCCAGTACTTC. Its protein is CASNTNLETQYF.

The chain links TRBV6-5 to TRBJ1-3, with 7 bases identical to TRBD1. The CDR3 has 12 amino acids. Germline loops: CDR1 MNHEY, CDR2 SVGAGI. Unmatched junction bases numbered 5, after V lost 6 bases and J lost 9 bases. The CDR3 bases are TGTGCCAGCAGGCGACAGGGAGGCACCATATATTTT. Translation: CASRRQGGTIYF.

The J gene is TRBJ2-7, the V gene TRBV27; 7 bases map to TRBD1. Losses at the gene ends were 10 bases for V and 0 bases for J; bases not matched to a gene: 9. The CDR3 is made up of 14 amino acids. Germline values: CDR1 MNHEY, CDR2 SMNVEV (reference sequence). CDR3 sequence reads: CAIAKTGSSYEQYF. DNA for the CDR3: TGTGCCATCGCGAAGACAGGGAGCTCCTACGAGCAGTACTTC.

The CDR3 coding sequence is TGTGCCAGCAGGCTTAACCGGGACAGGAACCACGAGCAGTACTTC. Its protein is CASRLNRDRNHEQYF. The rearrangement links TRBV6-5 to TRBJ2-7; 8 nucleotides match TRBD1. The CDR3 length is 15 residues. Germline V gene data show CDR1 as MNHEY and CDR2 as SVGAGI. With 6 bases clipped from V and 5 bases from J, the junction kept 12 bases outside the gene matches.

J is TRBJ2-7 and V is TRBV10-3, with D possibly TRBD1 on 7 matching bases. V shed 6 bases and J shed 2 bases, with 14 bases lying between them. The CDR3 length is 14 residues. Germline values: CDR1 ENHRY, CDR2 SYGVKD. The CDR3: CAIRRDREAYEQYF. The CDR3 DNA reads TGTGCCATCAGACGAGACAGGGAGGCCTACGAGCAGTACTTC.

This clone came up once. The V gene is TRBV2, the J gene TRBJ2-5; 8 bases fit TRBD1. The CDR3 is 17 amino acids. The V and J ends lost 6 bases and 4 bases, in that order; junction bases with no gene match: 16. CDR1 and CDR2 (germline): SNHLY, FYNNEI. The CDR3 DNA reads TGTGCCAGCAGATTAGATTCTACAGGGGGGTTTGGAGAGACCCAGTACTTC. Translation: CASRLDSTGGFGETQYF.

CDR3 nucleotides: TGCGCCAGCAGTGAGTCGAAGGGTTCAGGGGGCGGTCAGCCCCAGCATTTT. Amino acid sequence: CASSESKGSGGGQPQHF. The chain carries TRBV10-2 and TRBJ1-5; 8 bases match TRBD1. The CDR3 covers 17 residues. Germline V gene lookup returns CDR1 WSHSY and CDR2 SAAADI. V lost 0 bases to trimming and J lost 6 bases; unmatched junction nucleotides: 10.

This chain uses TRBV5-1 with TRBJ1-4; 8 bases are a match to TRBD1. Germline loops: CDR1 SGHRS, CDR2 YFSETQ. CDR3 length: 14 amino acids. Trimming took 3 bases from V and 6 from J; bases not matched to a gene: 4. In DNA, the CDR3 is TGCGCCAGCAGCTGGCAGGGGGCTGATGAAAAACTGTTTTTT. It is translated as CASSWQGADEKLFF.

The CDR3 DNA reads TGTGCCTGGAGTGTAGACCAAAGGGGTGGTCAGCCCCAGCATTTT. Its translation is CAWSVDQRGGQPQHF. The gene calls are TRBV30 and TRBJ1-5; D possibly corresponds to TRBD1 (5 bases). This CDR3 spans 15 amino acids. Trimming shortened V by 0 bases and J by 6 bases, and 15 bases separated the two germline ends. Germline values: CDR1 GTSNPN, CDR2 SVGIG (reference sequence).